This T cell receptor beta chain was sequenced during a study of blood T cell repertoires in COVID-19. Study background: The study drew acute and convalescent COVID-19 samples from the United States, Italy and Spain.

Trimming took off 0 bases at V and 3 bases at J, with 6 bases between the two ends. The CDR3 is made up of 14 amino acids. Per germline, CDR1 MNHEY and CDR2 SVGEGT. Assay used: immunoSEQ multiplex PCR; TCRdb lists only in-frame clones, some missing. The table includes around 160,000 clones, roughly 86% detected once. Sequencing was carried out using peripheral blood. The chain employs TRBV6-2 or TRBV6-3 and TRBJ2-1; D gene ambiguous. The sequence derives from a human donor in a cohort sampled during active COVID-19. CDR3 residues: CASSYSLDYNEQFF. In DNA form, the CDR3 reads TGTGCCAGCAGTTACTCTCTAGACTACAATGAGCAGTTCTTC.